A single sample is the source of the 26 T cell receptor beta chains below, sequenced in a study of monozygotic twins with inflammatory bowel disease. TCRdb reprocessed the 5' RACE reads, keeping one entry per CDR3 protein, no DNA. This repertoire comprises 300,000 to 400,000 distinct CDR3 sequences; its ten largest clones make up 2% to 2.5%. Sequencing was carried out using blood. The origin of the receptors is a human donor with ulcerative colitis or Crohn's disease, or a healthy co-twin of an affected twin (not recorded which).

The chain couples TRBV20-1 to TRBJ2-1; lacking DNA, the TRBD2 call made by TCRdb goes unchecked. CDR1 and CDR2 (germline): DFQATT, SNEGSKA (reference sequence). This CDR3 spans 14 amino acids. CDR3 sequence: CSAGPSGGANEQFF.

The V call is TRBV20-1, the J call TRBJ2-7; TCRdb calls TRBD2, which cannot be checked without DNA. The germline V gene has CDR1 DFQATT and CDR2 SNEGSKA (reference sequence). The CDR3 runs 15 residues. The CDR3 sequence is CSARDVGLAIYEQYF.

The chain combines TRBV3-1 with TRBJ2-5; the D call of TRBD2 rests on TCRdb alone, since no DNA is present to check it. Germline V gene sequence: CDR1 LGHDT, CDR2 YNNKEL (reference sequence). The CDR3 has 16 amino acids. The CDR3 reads CASSQEGKRGSRTQYF.

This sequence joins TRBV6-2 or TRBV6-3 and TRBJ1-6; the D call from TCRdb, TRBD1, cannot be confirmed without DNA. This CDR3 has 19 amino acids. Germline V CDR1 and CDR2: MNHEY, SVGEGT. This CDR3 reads CASSPRQDDRGSYNSPLHF.

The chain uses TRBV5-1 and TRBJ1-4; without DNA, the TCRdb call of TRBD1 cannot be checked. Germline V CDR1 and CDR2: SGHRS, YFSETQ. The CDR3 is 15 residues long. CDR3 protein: CASSEAQAINEKLFF.

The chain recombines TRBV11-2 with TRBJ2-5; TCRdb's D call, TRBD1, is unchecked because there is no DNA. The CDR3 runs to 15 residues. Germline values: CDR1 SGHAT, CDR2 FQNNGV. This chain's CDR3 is CASSWKGQGRETQYF.

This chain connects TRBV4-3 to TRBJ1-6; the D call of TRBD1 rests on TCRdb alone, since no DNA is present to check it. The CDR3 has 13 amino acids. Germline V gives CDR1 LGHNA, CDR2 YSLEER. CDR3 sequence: CASGQGENSPLHF.

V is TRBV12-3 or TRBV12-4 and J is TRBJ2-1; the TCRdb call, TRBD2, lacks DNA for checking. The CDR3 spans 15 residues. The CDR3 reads CASRGVGSSYNEQFF.

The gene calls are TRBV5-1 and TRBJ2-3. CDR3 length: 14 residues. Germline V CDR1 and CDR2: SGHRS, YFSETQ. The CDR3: CASKAASSTDTQYF.

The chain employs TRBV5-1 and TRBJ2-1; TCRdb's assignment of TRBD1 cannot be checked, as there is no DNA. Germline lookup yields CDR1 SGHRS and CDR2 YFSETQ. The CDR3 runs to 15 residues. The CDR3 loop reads CASSKTGLEGNEQFF.

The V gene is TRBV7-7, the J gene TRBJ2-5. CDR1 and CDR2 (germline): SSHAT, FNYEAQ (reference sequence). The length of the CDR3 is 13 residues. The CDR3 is CASSLNPSETQYF.

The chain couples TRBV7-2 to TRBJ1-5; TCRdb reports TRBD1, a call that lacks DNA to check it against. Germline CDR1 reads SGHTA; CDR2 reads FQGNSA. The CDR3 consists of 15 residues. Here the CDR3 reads CASSFALGGSQPQHF.

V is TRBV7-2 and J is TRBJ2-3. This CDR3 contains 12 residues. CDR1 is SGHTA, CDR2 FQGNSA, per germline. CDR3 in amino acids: CASSTYTDTQYF.

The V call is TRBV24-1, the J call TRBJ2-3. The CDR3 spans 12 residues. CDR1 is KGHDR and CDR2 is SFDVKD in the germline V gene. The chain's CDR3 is CATSESTDTQYF.

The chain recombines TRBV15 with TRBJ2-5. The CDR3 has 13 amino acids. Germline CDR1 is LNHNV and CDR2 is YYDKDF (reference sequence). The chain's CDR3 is CATSRSDSETQYF. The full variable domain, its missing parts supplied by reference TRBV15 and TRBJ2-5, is DAMVIQNPRYQVTQFGKPVTLSCSQTLNHNVMYWYQQKSSQAPKLLFHYYDKDFNNEADTPDNFQSRRPNTSFCFLDIRSPGLGDTAMYLCATSRSDSETQYFGPGTRLLVL.

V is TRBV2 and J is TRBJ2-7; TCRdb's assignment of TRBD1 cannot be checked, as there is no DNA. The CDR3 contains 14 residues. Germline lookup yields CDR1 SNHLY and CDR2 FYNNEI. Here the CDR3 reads CASSLKGRPYQQYF.

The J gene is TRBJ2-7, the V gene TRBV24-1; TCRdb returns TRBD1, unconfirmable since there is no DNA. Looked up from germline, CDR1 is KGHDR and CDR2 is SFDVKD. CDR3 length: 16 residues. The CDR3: CATSDLLPTGSYEQYF.

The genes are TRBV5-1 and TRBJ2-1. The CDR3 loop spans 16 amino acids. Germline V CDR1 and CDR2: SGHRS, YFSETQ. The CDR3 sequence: CASSLDGQQPYNEQFF.

The chain's CDR3 is CSARGPDSYEQYF. The gene calls are TRBV20-1 and TRBJ2-7; TCRdb's D call of TRBD1 is untestable without DNA. The germline CDR1 and CDR2 sequences are DFQATT and SNEGSKA (reference sequence). The CDR3 totals 13 residues.

The CDR3 reads CASSPSTGNYGYTF. The genes are TRBV18 and TRBJ1-2; the D gene TCRdb calls, TRBD1, cannot be checked with no DNA. The germline V gene has CDR1 KGHSH and CDR2 LQKENI. The CDR3 contains 14 residues.

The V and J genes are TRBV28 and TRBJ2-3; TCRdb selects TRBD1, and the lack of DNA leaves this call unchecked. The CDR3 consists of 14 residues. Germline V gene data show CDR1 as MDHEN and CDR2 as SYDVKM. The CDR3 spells CASSSGTSRYTQYF.

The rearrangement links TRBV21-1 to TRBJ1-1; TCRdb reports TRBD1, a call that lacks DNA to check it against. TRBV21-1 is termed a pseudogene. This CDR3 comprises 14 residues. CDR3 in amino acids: CASRGTGASTEAFF.

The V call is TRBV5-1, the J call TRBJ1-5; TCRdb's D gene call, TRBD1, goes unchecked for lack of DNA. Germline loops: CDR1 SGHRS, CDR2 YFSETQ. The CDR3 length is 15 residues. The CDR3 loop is CASSLDTGYNQPQHF. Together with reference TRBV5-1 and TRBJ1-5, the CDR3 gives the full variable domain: KAGVTQTPRYLIKTRGQQVTLSCSPISGHRSVSWYQQTPGQGLQFLFEYFSETQRNKGNFPGRFSGRQFSNSRSEMNVSTLELGDSALYLCASSLDTGYNQPQHFGDGTRLSIL.

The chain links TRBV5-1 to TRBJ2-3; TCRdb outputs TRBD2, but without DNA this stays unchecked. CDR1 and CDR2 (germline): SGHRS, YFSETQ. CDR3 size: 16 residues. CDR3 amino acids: CASSAGLAGGADTQYF.

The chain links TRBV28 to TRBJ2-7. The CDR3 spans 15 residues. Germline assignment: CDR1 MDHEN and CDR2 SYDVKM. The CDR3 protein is CASSFRLTDTYEQYF.

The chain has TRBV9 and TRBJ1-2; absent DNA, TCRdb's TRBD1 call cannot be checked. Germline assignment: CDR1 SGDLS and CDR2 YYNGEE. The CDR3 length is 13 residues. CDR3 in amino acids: CASSVGGLEGYTF.